The subject of this entry is one TCR beta chain. The CDR3 runs 15 residues. V lost 4 bases to trimming and J lost 7 bases, with 20 bases between them. The germline CDR1 and CDR2 sequences are SGHDT and YYEEEE. The data were obtained in a study of blood T cell repertoires in COVID-19. Study at large: Sites across the United States, Italy and Spain contributed samples from acute and convalescent COVID-19.

Generated by immunoSEQ multiplex PCR, the TCRdb table keeps only in-frame clones and is missing some. The top ten clones hold more than 10% of a sample with around 23,000 clones, about nine tenths of them seen once. The V gene is TRBV5-6, the J gene TRBJ1-1, with a tentative D call TRBD1 (6 bases). This clonotype was sampled from an elderly woman with active or convalescent COVID-19. The sample taken for sequencing was peripheral blood. CDR3 amino acids: CASSPDSLKGVEAFF. CDR3 DNA sequence: TGTGCCAGCAGCCCGGACAGTTTAAAGGGGGTTGAAGCTTTCTTT.